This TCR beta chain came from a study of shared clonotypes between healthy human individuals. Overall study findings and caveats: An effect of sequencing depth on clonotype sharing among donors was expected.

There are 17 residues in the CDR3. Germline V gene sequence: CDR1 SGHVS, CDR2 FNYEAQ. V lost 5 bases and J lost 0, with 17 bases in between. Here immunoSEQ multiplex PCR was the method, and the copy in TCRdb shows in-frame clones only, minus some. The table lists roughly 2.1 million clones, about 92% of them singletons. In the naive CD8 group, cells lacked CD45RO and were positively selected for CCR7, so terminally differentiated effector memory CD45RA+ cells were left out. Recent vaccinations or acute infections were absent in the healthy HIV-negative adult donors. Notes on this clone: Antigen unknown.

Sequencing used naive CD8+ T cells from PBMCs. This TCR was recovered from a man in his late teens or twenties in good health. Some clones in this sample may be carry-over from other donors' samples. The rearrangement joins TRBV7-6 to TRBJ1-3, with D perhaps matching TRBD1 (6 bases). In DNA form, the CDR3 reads TGTGCCAGCAGCCCAAACGAACAGGGCTACTCTGGAAACACCATATATTTT. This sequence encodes CASSPNEQGYSGNTIYF.